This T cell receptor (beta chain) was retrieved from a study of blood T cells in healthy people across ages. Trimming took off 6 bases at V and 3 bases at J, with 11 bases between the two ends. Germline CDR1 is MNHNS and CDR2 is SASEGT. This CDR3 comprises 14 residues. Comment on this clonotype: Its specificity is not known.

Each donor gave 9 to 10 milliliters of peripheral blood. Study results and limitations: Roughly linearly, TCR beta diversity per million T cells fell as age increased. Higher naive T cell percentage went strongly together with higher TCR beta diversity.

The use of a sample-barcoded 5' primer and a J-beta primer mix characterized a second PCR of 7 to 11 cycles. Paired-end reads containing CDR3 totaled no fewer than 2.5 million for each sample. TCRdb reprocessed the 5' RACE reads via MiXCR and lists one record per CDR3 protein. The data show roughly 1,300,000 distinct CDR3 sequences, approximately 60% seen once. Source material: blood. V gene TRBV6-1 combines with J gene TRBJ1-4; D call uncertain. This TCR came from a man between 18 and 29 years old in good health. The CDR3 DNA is TGTGCCAGCAGCAACTTTGGGGCTAATGAAAAACTGTTTTTT. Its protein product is CASSNFGANEKLFF.